Shown below are 31 T cell receptor beta chains from a single sample sequenced in a study of glioma-infiltrating T cells after dendritic cell vaccination. TCRdb keeps only in-frame clones here, not all; method: immunoSEQ multiplex PCR. The data hold 85,000 to 100,000 clones, with around 80% observed a single time. Time point in this sample: after dendritic cell vaccination, including at tumor progression/relapse. The starting material was blood, obtained after dendritic cell vaccination. The receptors derive from a human donor with glioblastoma.

This chain links TRBV2 with TRBJ1-1; no clear D gene. This CDR3 is 13 amino acids long. Germline CDR1 is SNHLY and CDR2 is FYNNEI. V lost 7 bases and J lost 6, with 15 bases in between. CDR3: CASNSWVGPEAFF. The CDR3 bases are TGTGCCAGCAATTCCTGGGTTGGGCCTGAAGCTTTCTTT.

The chain employs TRBV19 and TRBJ2-2; perhaps TRBD1 as D (5 bases). Germline V gives CDR1 LNHDA, CDR2 SQIVND (reference sequence). Trimming pared 5 bases from V and 3 bases from J, leaving 13 bases between. CDR3 length: 15 amino acids. CDR3: CASSALDTYTGELFF. Here the CDR3 DNA reads TGTGCCAGTAGTGCCTTGGACACATACACCGGGGAGCTGTTTTTT.

The CDR3 reads CASRDRSTGETQYF. The CDR3 region has the DNA TGCGCCAGTCGGGACAGGTCCACCGGAGAGACCCAGTACTTC. V usage is TRBV5-1 and J usage is TRBJ2-5; 8 positions match TRBD1. V was clipped by 8 bases and J by 4 bases; unmatched bases: 10. Germline CDR1 SGHRS, CDR2 YFSETQ. The CDR3 consists of 14 residues.

The chain combines TRBV7-9 with TRBJ1-2; 7 nucleotides align to TRBD1. Germline CDR1 SEHNR, CDR2 FQNEAQ (reference sequence). V gave up 10 bases and J gave up 4 bases; unmatched junction bases: 18. The CDR3 length is 16 residues. For the CDR3, the DNA is TGTGCCACCATCCCCGACAGGGCTAACGGTGGCTATGGCTACACCTTC. Protein product: CATIPDRANGGYGYTF.

The sample holds a few counts of this clone. This chain joins TRBV5-1 and TRBJ1-1; D unclear. The CDR3 covers 13 residues. Germline lookup yields CDR1 SGHRS and CDR2 YFSETQ. Trimming shortened V by 5 bases and J by 2 bases, and 10 bases separated the two germline ends. CDR3 in DNA: TGCGCCAGCAGGGCAGGTGTAAACACTGAAGCTTTCTTT. Amino acid sequence: CASRAGVNTEAFF.

The gene calls are TRBV5-1 and TRBJ2-1; D unresolved. This CDR3 comprises 13 residues. The V end was cut by 0 bases, the J end by 7 bases, with 8 bases between. Germline V gene data show CDR1 as SGHRS and CDR2 as YFSETQ. CDR3 sequence: CASSLAPVNEQFF. CDR3 nucleotide sequence: TGCGCCAGCAGCTTGGCCCCAGTTAATGAGCAGTTCTTC. The variable domain in full, with the rest retrieved from reference TRBV5-1 and TRBJ2-1, is KAGVTQTPRYLIKTRGQQVTLSCSPISGHRSVSWYQQTPGQGLQFLFEYFSETQRNKGNFPGRFSGRQFSNSRSEMNVSTLELGDSALYLCASSLAPVNEQFFGPGTRLTVL.

This clone was seen once. The V and J genes are TRBV6-5 and TRBJ2-1; TRBD2 matches at 9 bases. The CDR3 contains 16 residues. V trimming: 0 bases; J trimming: 8 bases; junction bases outside the gene matches: 8. CDR1 MNHEY and CDR2 SVGAGI come from the germline V gene. The CDR3 protein is CASSYSMASGEDEQFF. The CDR3 nucleotides are TGTGCCAGCAGTTACTCAATGGCTAGCGGGGAGGATGAGCAGTTCTTC.

The J gene is TRBJ2-2, the V gene TRBV27; 12 nucleotides agree with TRBD2. The ends lost 7 bases at V and 6 bases at J; junction bases unmatched: 9. This CDR3 contains 16 residues. Germline CDR1 is MNHEY and CDR2 is SMNVEV (reference sequence). CDR3 region: CASTVTSGSFPGELFF. DNA of the CDR3: TGTGCCAGCACCGTGACTAGCGGGAGTTTCCCCGGGGAGCTGTTTTTT.

This chain joins TRBV29-1 and TRBJ2-7; D unclear. From germline, CDR1 is SQVTM and CDR2 ANQGSEA. The CDR3 runs 12 residues. Deletions cut 6 bases from V and 5 bases from J, with 14 bases between. CDR3 in amino acids: CSVLTSADEQYF. DNA for the CDR3: TGCAGCGTACTGACGTCCGCGGACGAGCAGTACTTC.

This clone showed up just a few times. The gene calls are TRBV28 and TRBJ2-3; TRBD2 matches 7 bases. The germline V gene has CDR1 MDHEN and CDR2 SYDVKM. This CDR3 has 14 amino acids. V lost 4 bases, J lost 5 bases, and 6 bases stayed unmatched. The CDR3 loop is CASSYGTILDTQYF. As DNA, the CDR3 is TGTGCCAGCAGTTACGGGACTATATTAGATACGCAGTATTTT. Supplemented by reference TRBV28 and TRBJ2-3, the full variable domain reads DVKVTQSSRYLVKRTGEKVFLECVQDMDHENMFWYRQDPGLGLRLIYFSYDVKMKEKGDIPEGYSVSREKKERFSLILESASTNQTSMYLCASSYGTILDTQYFGPGTRLTVL.

This clone was seen more than once but under ten times. The chain employs TRBV19 and TRBJ1-3; D possibly corresponds to TRBD1 (5 bases). The length of the CDR3 is 14 residues. From germline, CDR1 is LNHDA and CDR2 SQIVND (reference sequence). V was cut by 7 bases and J by 0 bases, with 10 bases left in between. The CDR3 is CASTPQVSGNTIYF. CDR3 in DNA: TGTGCCAGTACCCCACAGGTCTCTGGAAACACCATATATTTT.

The chain couples TRBV4-1 to TRBJ1-2; D is perhaps TRBD1 (5 bases). V lost 4 bases to trimming and J lost 3 bases, with 18 bases between them. Germline V gene lookup returns CDR1 MGHRA and CDR2 YSYEKL. The CDR3 length is 16 residues. CDR3 sequence: CASSPARQGHYYGYTF. In DNA, the CDR3 is TGCGCCAGCAGCCCGGCTCGTCAGGGCCACTACTATGGCTACACCTTC.

The chain links TRBV27 to TRBJ2-7, with 8 bases matching TRBD2. This CDR3 has 15 amino acids. The junction had 6 bases not matched to a gene; V was cut back by 5 bases and J by 0 bases. Germline CDR1 MNHEY, CDR2 SMNVEV (reference sequence). DNA for the CDR3: TGTGCCAGCAGTCGGTACAGCGGGAGCTCCTACGAGCAGTACTTC. This gives the protein CASSRYSGSSYEQYF.

Comments on this clone: Other DNA sequences in this sample translate to the same CDR3. The chain uses TRBV9 and TRBJ2-2; the D is unclear. Looked up from germline, CDR1 is SGDLS and CDR2 is YYNGEE. The germline V and J ends were trimmed by 0 bases and 0 bases, with 6 bases remaining between them. The CDR3 totals 15 residues. The CDR3: CASSVGGANTGELFF. CDR3 sequence (DNA): TGTGCCAGCAGCGTAGGCGGCGCGAACACCGGGGAGCTGTTTTTT.

The V call is TRBV15, the J call TRBJ1-4; 9 bases are shared with TRBD1. Trimming cost V 4 bases and J 5 bases; bases outside gene matches: 8. The germline gives CDR1 LNHNV, CDR2 YYDKDF (reference sequence). The CDR3 runs to 16 residues. This CDR3 reads CATSNRTGTGNEKLFF. CDR3 coding DNA: TGTGCCACCAGCAACCGTACCGGGACAGGGAATGAAAAACTGTTTTTT.

J is TRBJ1-2 and V is TRBV2; 11 bases map to TRBD1. This CDR3 comprises 14 residues. Per germline, CDR1 SNHLY and CDR2 FYNNEI. V lost 6 bases, J lost 7 bases, and 7 bases stayed unmatched. Here the CDR3 reads CASRDRTGGGGYTF. DNA for the CDR3: TGTGCCAGCAGGGATAGGACAGGGGGCGGTGGCTACACCTTC.

The chain joins TRBV7-2 to TRBJ2-3; 13 bases are a match to TRBD2. Looked up from germline, CDR1 is SGHTA and CDR2 is FQGNSA. V shed 5 bases and J 2 bases; nucleotides not matched to a gene: 7. The CDR3 covers 17 residues. CDR3 residues: CASSLQGLAGNTDTQYF. CDR3 bases: TGTGCCAGCAGCCTGCAGGGACTAGCGGGGAACACAGATACGCAGTATTTT.

The rearrangement joins TRBV29-1 to TRBJ1-4, with D uncertain. V dropped 3 bases and J dropped 8 bases, with 13 bases sitting between them. The CDR3 is 13 residues long. Germline CDR1 is SQVTM and CDR2 is ANQGSEA. The CDR3, as DNA: TGCAGCGTTGAGTTGCGTGTCAGGGAAAAACTGTTTTTT. Translation gives CSVELRVREKLFF.

The chain uses TRBV5-1 and TRBJ2-2; no definite D call. In germline, CDR1 is SGHRS, CDR2 YFSETQ. The CDR3 loop spans 12 amino acids. V was pared by 4 bases and J by 5 bases, with 6 bases between. The CDR3 DNA reads as TGCGCCAGCAGCCGGAGAACCGGGGAGCTGTTTTTT. Amino acid sequence: CASSRRTGELFF.

The chain couples TRBV7-2 to TRBJ2-3, with D possibly matching TRBD2 (5 bases). Germline-derived CDR1 and CDR2 are SGHTA and FQGNSA. This CDR3 is 14 amino acids long. V lost 3 bases to trimming and J lost 0 bases, with 7 bases between them. This chain's CDR3 is CASSLGVSTDTQYF. In nucleotides, the CDR3 is TGTGCCAGCAGCTTGGGAGTAAGCACAGATACGCAGTATTTT.

In the case of this clone: The identical CDR3 is also encoded by other nucleotide sequences in the sample. This rearrangement joins TRBV28 to TRBJ1-1, with D possibly being TRBD1 (6 bases). CDR3 length: 14 residues. CDR1 and CDR2 from the germline V gene are MDHEN and SYDVKM. Trimming stripped 4 bases from V and 6 bases from J, with 15 bases between. The CDR3 DNA follows: TGTGCCAGCAGTTATAGCCAGGGGCGCGCTGAAGCTTTCTTT. The encoded protein is CASSYSQGRAEAFF.

The chain joins TRBV7-3 to TRBJ2-7; the D is unclear. Trimming shortened V by 5 bases and J by 2 bases, and 13 bases separated the two germline ends. Per the germline V gene, CDR1 is SGHTA and CDR2 is FQGTGA. This CDR3 spans 14 amino acids. CDR3 in DNA: TGTGCCAGCAGCCCCCGGGTTTCGACCTACGAGCAGTACTTC. Translation: CASSPRVSTYEQYF.

The chain carries TRBV5-1 and TRBJ1-1; D uncertain. This CDR3 has 15 amino acids. V lost 0 bases, J lost 3 bases, and 12 bases lay in between. Per germline, CDR1 SGHRS and CDR2 YFSETQ. The CDR3 here is CASSLVAARDTEAFF. The CDR3 region has the DNA TGCGCCAGCAGCTTGGTAGCGGCCCGGGACACTGAAGCTTTCTTT.

The chain employs TRBV29-1 and TRBJ2-7; TRBD1 matches at 8 bases. V dropped 4 bases and J dropped 2; count of bases not matched to a gene: 1. In germline, CDR1 is SQVTM, CDR2 ANQGSEA. This CDR3 has 12 amino acids. DNA for the CDR3: TGCAGCGTTGCACAGGGGGCCTACGAGCAGTACTTC. Translating gives CSVAQGAYEQYF.

This clone came up once. The germline gene is not matched at one end of the junction; a read error may be the cause. V gene TRBV7-7 combines with J gene TRBJ1-5; D gene uncertain. Germline CDR1 and CDR2: SSHAT and FNYEAQ (reference sequence). The CDR3 is made up of 13 amino acids. Here the CDR3 DNA reads TGTGCTAGCAGCTTCCAACTCGGTCAGCCCCAGCATTTT. The encoded protein is CASSFQLGQPQHF.

The V gene is TRBV5-6, the J gene TRBJ2-3; 9 positions agree with TRBD2. Trimming at V came to 2 bases and at J to 6 bases, leaving 7 bases not matched to a gene. The CDR3 spans 15 residues. From germline, CDR1 is SGHDT and CDR2 YYEEEE. This CDR3 is CASSLGTSRSDTQYF. Written as DNA, the CDR3 is TGTGCCAGCAGCTTAGGGACTAGCAGGTCGGATACGCAGTATTTT. Full variable domain (rest looked up from reference TRBV5-6 and TRBJ2-3): DAGVTQSPTHLIKTRGQQVTLRCSPKSGHDTVSWYQQALGQGPQFIFQYYEEEERQRGNFPDRFSGHQFPNYSSELNVNALLLGDSALYLCASSLGTSRSDTQYFGPGTRLTVL.

V is TRBV7-2 and J is TRBJ2-7, with D uncertain. The CDR3 consists of 14 residues. V was cut by 5 bases and J by 0 bases, with 11 bases left in between. The germline V gene has CDR1 SGHTA and CDR2 FQGNSA. CDR3 in amino acids: CASSPAHSSYEQYF. Written as DNA, the CDR3 is TGTGCCAGCAGCCCAGCTCACAGCTCCTACGAGCAGTACTTC. Full variable domain (rest looked up from reference TRBV7-2 and TRBJ2-7): GAGVSQSPSNKVTEKGKDVELRCDPISGHTALYWYRQSLGQGLEFLIYFQGNSAPDKSGLPSDRFSAERTGGSVSTLTIQRTQQEDSAVYLCASSPAHSSYEQYFGPGTRLTVT.

The chain couples TRBV5-1 to TRBJ1-2, with 12 bases identical to TRBD1. Trimming removed 4 bases from V and 8 bases from J; junction bases left unmatched: 9. The CDR3 contains 15 residues. From germline, CDR1 is SGHRS and CDR2 YFSETQ. CDR3: CASSLGTGGIEGYTF. CDR3 coding DNA: TGCGCCAGCAGCCTCGGGACAGGGGGCATCGAGGGCTACACCTTC.

The rearrangement uses TRBV7-9 and TRBJ2-2; 8 bases match TRBD1. Unmatched junction bases numbered 9, after V lost 5 bases and J lost 7 bases. The germline CDR1 and CDR2 sequences are SEHNR and FQNEAQ (reference sequence). The CDR3 contains 15 residues. The CDR3 DNA sequence: TGTGCCAGCAGCGTGAGGACAGGGTCGGGCGGGGAGCTGTTTTTT. The encoded protein is CASSVRTGSGGELFF.

The rearrangement links TRBV6-1 to TRBJ1-1, with 7 bases fitting TRBD1. Germline loops: CDR1 MNHNS, CDR2 SASEGT. The CDR3 sequence is 13 residues long. The V and J ends lost 6 bases and 5 bases, in that order; junction bases with no gene match: 6. CDR3 in amino acids: CASRSTGLTEAFF. For the CDR3, the DNA is TGTGCCAGCAGATCGACAGGGCTGACTGAAGCTTTCTTT.

This rearrangement joins TRBV4-1 to TRBJ2-3; the D gene is possibly TRBD2 (7 bases). Deletions cut 1 base from V and 5 bases from J, with 16 bases between. Germline V CDR1 and CDR2: MGHRA, YSYEKL. The CDR3 length is 16 residues. In nucleotides, the CDR3 is TGCGCCAGCAGCCAAGCCGGACTAGGGGGAGGAGATACGCAGTATTTT. The encoded protein is CASSQAGLGGGDTQYF.